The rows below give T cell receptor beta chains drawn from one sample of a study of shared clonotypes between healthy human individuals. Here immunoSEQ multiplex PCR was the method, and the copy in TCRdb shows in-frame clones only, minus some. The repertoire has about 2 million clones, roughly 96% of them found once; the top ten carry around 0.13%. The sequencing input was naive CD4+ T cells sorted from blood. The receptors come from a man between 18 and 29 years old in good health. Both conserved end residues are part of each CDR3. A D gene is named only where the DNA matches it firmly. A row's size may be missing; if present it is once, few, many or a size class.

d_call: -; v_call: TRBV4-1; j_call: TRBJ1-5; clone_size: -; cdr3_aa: CASSQESVGLQPQHF; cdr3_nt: TGCGCCAGCAGCCAAGAGTCGGTGGGGCTTCAGCCCCAGCATTTT
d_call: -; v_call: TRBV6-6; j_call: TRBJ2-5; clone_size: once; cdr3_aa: CASSYGGGPGETQYF; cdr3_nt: TGTGCCAGCAGTTACGGAGGGGGACCCGGGGAGACCCAGTACTTC
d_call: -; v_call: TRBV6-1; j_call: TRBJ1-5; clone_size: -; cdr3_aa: CASLGGALGNQPQHF; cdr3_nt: TGTGCCAGCCTTGGGGGGGCGCTTGGGAATCAGCCCCAGCATTTT
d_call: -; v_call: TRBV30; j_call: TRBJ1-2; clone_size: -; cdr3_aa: CAWSQGILTTGYTF; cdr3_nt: TGTGCCTGGAGCCAGGGGATTCTAACTACGGGCTACACCTTC
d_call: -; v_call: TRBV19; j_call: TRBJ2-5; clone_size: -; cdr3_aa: CASSQGGGTQYF; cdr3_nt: TGTGCCAGTAGTCAGGGTGGTGGGACCCAGTACTTC
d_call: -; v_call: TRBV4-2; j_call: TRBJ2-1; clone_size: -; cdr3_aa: CASSRSLQVNEQFF; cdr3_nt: TGTGCCAGCAGCCGATCTTTACAGGTTAATGAGCAGTTCTTC
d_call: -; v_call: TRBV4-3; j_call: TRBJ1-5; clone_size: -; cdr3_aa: CASSPSGASNQPQHF; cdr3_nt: TGCGCCAGCAGCCCGTCCGGGGCCAGCAATCAGCCCCAGCATTTT
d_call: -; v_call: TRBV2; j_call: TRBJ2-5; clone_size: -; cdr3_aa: CASLAAGVTQYF; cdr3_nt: TGTGCCAGCCTCGCAGCAGGAGTGACCCAGTACTTC
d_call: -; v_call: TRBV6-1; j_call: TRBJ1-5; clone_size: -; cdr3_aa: CASSTTGFVNQPQHF; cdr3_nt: TGTGCCAGCAGCACAACAGGGTTCGTCAATCAGCCCCAGCATTTT
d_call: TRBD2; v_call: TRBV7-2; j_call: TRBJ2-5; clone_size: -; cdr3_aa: CASSLRSGLAGWETQYF; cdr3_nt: TGTGCCAGCAGCTTAAGATCGGGACTAGCGGGATGGGAGACCCAGTACTTC
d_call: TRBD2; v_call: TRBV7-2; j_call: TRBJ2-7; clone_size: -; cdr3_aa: CASSLAGLANYEQYF; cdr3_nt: TGTGCCAGCAGCTTAGCTGGACTAGCGAATTACGAGCAGTACTTC
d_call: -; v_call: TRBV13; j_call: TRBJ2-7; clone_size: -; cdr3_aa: CASSRDKISYEQYF; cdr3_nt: TGTGCCAGCAGTCGGGACAAAATTTCCTACGAGCAGTACTTC
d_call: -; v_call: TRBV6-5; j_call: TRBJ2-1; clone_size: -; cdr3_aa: CASTTYPYNEQFF; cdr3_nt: TGTGCCAGCACCACATACCCCTACAATGAGCAGTTCTTC
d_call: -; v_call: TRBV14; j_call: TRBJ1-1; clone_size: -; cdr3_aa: CASSHHGGEAFF; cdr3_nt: TGTGCCAGCAGCCACCATGGAGGTGAAGCTTTCTTT
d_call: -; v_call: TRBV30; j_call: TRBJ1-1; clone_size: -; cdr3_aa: CAWSLNREAFF; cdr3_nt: TGTGCCTGGAGCCTAAACCGGGAAGCTTTCTTT
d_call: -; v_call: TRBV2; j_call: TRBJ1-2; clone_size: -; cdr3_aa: CASILTGVQNYGYTF; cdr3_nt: TGTGCCAGCATCTTGACCGGTGTACAGAACTATGGCTACACCTTC
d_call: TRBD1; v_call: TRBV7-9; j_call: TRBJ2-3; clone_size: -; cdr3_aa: CASSPRQGDTQYF; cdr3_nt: TGTGCCAGCAGCCCAAGACAGGGAGATACGCAGTATTTT
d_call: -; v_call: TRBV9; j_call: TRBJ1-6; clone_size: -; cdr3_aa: CASSVAGEDSPLHF; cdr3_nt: TGTGCCAGCAGCGTAGCAGGGGAGGATTCACCCCTCCACTTT
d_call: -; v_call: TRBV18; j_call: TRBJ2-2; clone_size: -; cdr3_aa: CASSSGTENTGELFF; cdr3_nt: TGTGCCAGCTCATCCGGGACGGAGAACACCGGGGAGCTGTTTTTT
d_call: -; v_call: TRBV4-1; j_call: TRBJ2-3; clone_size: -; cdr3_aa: CASRDSDSKGPQGDTQYF; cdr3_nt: TGCGCCAGCAGAGACTCCGACAGTAAAGGGCCCCAGGGAGATACGCAGTATTTT
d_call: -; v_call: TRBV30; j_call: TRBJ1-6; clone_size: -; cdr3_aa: CAWSVVVGSYNSPLHF; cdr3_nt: TGTGCCTGGAGTGTGGTAGTCGGTTCCTATAATTCACCCCTCCACTTT
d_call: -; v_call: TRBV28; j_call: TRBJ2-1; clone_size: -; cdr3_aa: CASNLAMGLSSYNEQFF; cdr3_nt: TGTGCCAGCAACCTGGCGATGGGGCTGAGCTCCTACAATGAGCAGTTCTTC